This T cell receptor beta chain originates from a study of blood T cell repertoires in COVID-19. Study information: Sources were T cells, B-cell-depleted T cells, or PBMCs; the material itself was cDNA or gDNA.

Germline lookup yields CDR1 MNHEY and CDR2 SVGAGI. This CDR3 region has 15 residues. V was pared by 7 bases and J by 6 bases, with 7 bases of the junction left unmatched. Per the original data handling: Estimation of nucleated cell counts relied on the amplification of reference gene primers. Profiled with immunoSEQ multiplex PCR; TCRdb holds only in-frame clones, not every one. That table furnishes V, J and clone size, whereas the DNA furnished D and trimming. Seen here are about 65,000 clones, approximately 93% observed once, and the top ten hold less than 3.5%. V and J are TRBV6-5 and TRBJ2-3; TRBD2 matches at 13 bases. The material sequenced was peripheral blood. This receptor was identified in a man aged 65-85 years with active COVID-19. In DNA, the CDR3 is TGTGCCAGCACCAGACTAGCGGGGGGCCCGGATACGCAGTATTTT. Protein sequence: CASTRLAGGPDTQYF.